A single sample gave rise to the 27 T cell receptor beta chains below, sequenced in a study of technical replicates of blood from a few donors. Assay: immunoSEQ multiplex PCR; the TCRdb copy retains only in-frame clones and omits some. The sample has tens of thousands of clones, around nine tenths seen once. The sequenced sample consisted of T cells isolated from PBMCs. The origin of the receptors is a human donor in good health.

V is TRBV7-9 and J is TRBJ1-5, with a weak D call TRBD1 (6 bases). CDR1 is SEHNR and CDR2 is FQNEAQ in the germline V gene (reference sequence). Between the trimmed V and J ends, which lost 5 bases and 9 bases, there was a span of 14 bases. This CDR3 comprises 13 residues. The CDR3 here is CASSLGTWTPQHF. As DNA, the CDR3 is TGTGCCAGCAGCCTGGGGACATGGACGCCCCAGCATTTT.

This clone appeared a single time. The V call is TRBV2, the J call TRBJ2-2; 12 bases align to TRBD1. Germline V gene sequence: CDR1 SNHLY, CDR2 FYNNEI. The CDR3 runs to 18 residues. Losses at the gene ends were 7 bases for V and 2 bases for J; bases not matched to a gene: 11. CDR3 region: CASTLTRDRGRNTGELFF. The DNA of the CDR3 is TGTGCCAGCACCCTGACCCGGGACAGGGGGCGTAACACCGGGGAGCTGTTTTTT.

This chain uses TRBV4-1 with TRBJ2-1, with 8 bases matching TRBD1. This CDR3 spans 17 amino acids. Germline-derived CDR1 and CDR2 are MGHRA and YSYEKL. Unmatched junction bases numbered 10, after V lost 2 bases and J lost 4 bases. The CDR3 sequence: CASSQLPGGEWYNEQFF. DNA of the CDR3: TGCGCCAGCAGCCAACTACCAGGGGGCGAGTGGTACAATGAGCAGTTCTTC.

The gene calls are TRBV10-3 and TRBJ2-1; 9 bases are a match to TRBD1. V was clipped by 7 bases and J by 3 bases; unmatched bases: 4. The CDR3 spans 14 residues. Germline values: CDR1 ENHRY, CDR2 SYGVKD. CDR3 residues: CAITGDRDYNEQFF. The DNA for the CDR3 is TGTGCCATCACCGGGGACAGGGACTACAATGAGCAGTTCTTC.

This chain joins TRBV27 and TRBJ1-1, with D unresolved. Trimming removed 3 bases from V and 1 base from J, with 6 bases in between. The germline CDR1 and CDR2 sequences are MNHEY and SMNVEV (reference sequence). The CDR3 spans 13 residues. The CDR3 protein is CASSFAENTEAFF. In DNA form, the CDR3 reads TGTGCCAGCAGTTTCGCAGAGAACACTGAAGCTTTCTTT.

The chain employs TRBV6-6 and TRBJ2-7; 7 bases are shared with TRBD1. Germline V gives CDR1 MNHNY, CDR2 SVGAGI (reference sequence). With V trimmed by 10 bases and J by 6 bases, 9 bases remained unmatched. The length of the CDR3 is 12 residues. The CDR3 DNA is TGTGCCACCGGTACAGGGGTCGCCGAGCAGTACTTC. It translates to CATGTGVAEQYF.

The chain carries TRBV29-1 and TRBJ2-5, with D possibly being TRBD1 (6 bases). CDR3 length: 15 amino acids. Germline CDR1 reads SQVTM; CDR2 reads ANQGSEA. V was clipped by 4 bases and J by 3 bases, with 18 bases between them. The CDR3 loop reads CSVGLRGIKKETQYF. The CDR3 DNA reads as TGCAGCGTTGGATTAAGGGGGATCAAAAAAGAGACCCAGTACTTC.

V usage is TRBV28 and J usage is TRBJ2-2, with D possibly being TRBD2 (5 bases). V lost 4 bases and J 7 bases, leaving 10 bases between the germline ends. Germline V gene data show CDR1 as MDHEN and CDR2 as SYDVKM. The length of the CDR3 is 13 residues. The CDR3 sequence is CASSSSRGGELFF. The CDR3 DNA reads TGTGCCAGCAGTTCTTCCCGGGGCGGGGAGCTGTTTTTT.

The chain carries TRBV10-1 and TRBJ2-7; TRBD2 matches 8 bases. The germline CDR1 and CDR2 sequences are WNHNN and SYGVQD (reference sequence). CDR3 size: 16 residues. With 0 bases clipped from V and 4 bases from J, the junction kept 8 bases outside the gene matches. The CDR3 nucleotides read TGCGCCAGCAGTGAGTCAAAACTAGCGGAGAGGTACGAGCAGTACTTC. Translation gives CASSESKLAERYEQYF.

The count of this clone is one. The gene calls are TRBV6-1 and TRBJ1-2, with D tentatively TRBD1 (6 bases). The CDR3 runs to 13 residues. Between the trimmed V and J ends, which lost 5 bases and 2 bases, there was a span of 9 bases. Germline V gene sequence: CDR1 MNHNS, CDR2 SASEGT. As DNA, the CDR3 is TGTGCCAGCAGTATCACAGGGAACTATGGCTACACCTTC. Protein sequence: CASSITGNYGYTF.

The chain links TRBV10-1 to TRBJ1-3; perhaps TRBD1 as D (5 bases). The CDR3 has 15 amino acids. V lost 5 bases and J lost 0, with 11 bases in between. Germline values: CDR1 WNHNN, CDR2 SYGVQD (reference sequence). DNA for the CDR3: TGCGCCAGCAGTACAGGAGCAATCTCTGGAAACACCATATATTTT. Amino acid sequence: CASSTGAISGNTIYF.

The chain carries TRBV7-9 and TRBJ2-7; D may be TRBD1 (5 bases). The V gene lost 5 bases and the J gene lost 5 bases, with 19 bases spanning the gap. The CDR3 covers 15 residues. Germline CDR1 and CDR2: SEHNR and FQNEAQ (reference sequence). The DNA of the CDR3 is TGTGCCAGCAGCGCTGACATCGTACAGGCTCACGAGCAGTACTTC. It is translated as CASSADIVQAHEQYF.

The chain links TRBV5-6 to TRBJ1-2; TRBD1 aligns across 11 bases. CDR1 and CDR2 (germline): SGHDT, YYEEEE. The V and J ends lost 4 bases and 7 bases, in that order; junction bases with no gene match: 3. This CDR3 comprises 13 residues. The CDR3 nucleotides read TGTGCCAGCAGCCAGGACAGGGGGCCTGGCTACACCTTC. This sequence encodes CASSQDRGPGYTF.

The gene calls are TRBV27 and TRBJ2-1; TRBD2 is a possible D gene (6 bases). The CDR3 extends over 18 amino acids. The germline V and J ends were trimmed by 0 bases and 7 bases, with 22 bases remaining between them. Germline-derived CDR1 and CDR2 are MNHEY and SMNVEV (reference sequence). Here the CDR3 DNA reads TGTGCCAGCAGTTTATCCCTCTACGGGGCGGGGAGGCTTAATGAGCAGTTCTTC. Translation: CASSLSLYGAGRLNEQFF.

In its sample, this clone was seen once. The gene calls are TRBV12-2 and TRBJ1-2; TRBD1, the D gene given by the table, was not confirmed from the DNA. TRBV12-2 is annotated as a pseudogene. The CDR3 sequence is 13 residues long. In nucleotides, the CDR3 is TGTGCGAGACGGGACAGGGGGCCCTATGGCTACACCTTC. It encodes CARRDRGPYGYTF.

The chain joins TRBV7-9 to TRBJ2-5; possible D gene TRBD2, 5 bases. The V end lost 1 base, the J end lost 1 base, and 19 bases lay between the germline ends. The germline CDR1 and CDR2 sequences are SEHNR and FQNEAQ (reference sequence). The CDR3 runs 18 residues. CDR3 sequence: CASSLDDPYQGGQETQYF. The CDR3 DNA is TGTGCCAGCAGCTTAGACGACCCTTATCAAGGAGGCCAAGAGACCCAGTACTTC.

V gene TRBV5-1 combines with J gene TRBJ2-7; 9 bases agree with TRBD1. V lost 0 bases and J lost 0; bases outside the gene matches: 4. Germline V gene sequence: CDR1 SGHRS, CDR2 YFSETQ. This CDR3 has 16 residues. In DNA form, the CDR3 reads TGCGCCAGCAGCTTGGCCGGGACAGGGAGCTCCTACGAGCAGTACTTC. Its protein is CASSLAGTGSSYEQYF.

CDR3 sequence reads: CASTMIVDTWGDQPQHF. The CDR3 region has the DNA TGTGCCAGTACCATGATTGTGGATACCTGGGGCGATCAGCCCCAGCATTTT. The chain couples TRBV19 to TRBJ1-5, with D possibly TRBD1 on 5 matching bases. CDR3 length equals 17 residues. V gave up 7 bases and J gave up 5 bases, with 24 bases separating them. Germline V CDR1 and CDR2: LNHDA, SQIVND (reference sequence).

The gene calls are TRBV28 and TRBJ1-2; TRBD1 is a possible D gene (5 bases). The CDR3 length is 14 residues. Trimming removed 6 bases from V and 3 bases from J, with 14 bases in between. The V gene's germline CDR1 is MDHEN and CDR2 SYDVKM. This CDR3 is CASREGIGDYGYTF. The CDR3 DNA sequence: TGTGCCAGCAGGGAAGGGATAGGGGACTATGGCTACACCTTC.

This sequence joins TRBV5-6 and TRBJ2-3, with 13 bases that match TRBD2. V dropped 5 bases and J dropped 4; count of bases not matched to a gene: 1. The CDR3 totals 14 residues. The germline V gene has CDR1 SGHDT and CDR2 YYEEEE. The CDR3 DNA is TGTGCCAGCAGAGGGACTAGCGGGGCAGATACGCAGTATTTT. Its translation: CASRGTSGADTQYF.

In DNA, the CDR3 is TGCGCCAGCAGCCCGGACCAAGAGACCCAGTACTTC. It yields the protein CASSPDQETQYF. This chain uses TRBV5-1 with TRBJ2-5; D remains unclear. CDR1 is SGHRS and CDR2 is YFSETQ in the germline V gene. The V end lost 4 bases, the J end lost 0 bases, and 4 bases lay between the germline ends. The CDR3 length is 12 residues.

The V and J genes are TRBV9 and TRBJ1-5, with 9 bases fitting TRBD1. Germline V gene data show CDR1 as SGDLS and CDR2 as YYNGEE. Trimming cost V 0 bases and J 9 bases; bases outside gene matches: 4. The CDR3 loop spans 14 amino acids. The DNA of the CDR3 is TGTGCCAGCAGCGTAGGGACAGGGGATCGGCCCCAGCATTTT. Protein sequence: CASSVGTGDRPQHF.

V usage is TRBV30 and J usage is TRBJ2-7; 8 nucleotides line up with TRBD2. CDR3 length: 13 residues. V was clipped by 5 bases and J by 0 bases; unmatched bases: 3. Germline-derived CDR1 and CDR2 are GTSNPN and SVGIG (reference sequence). CDR3 sequence reads: CAWSGGHSYEQYF. CDR3 nucleotide sequence: TGTGCCTGGTCGGGGGGGCACTCCTACGAGCAGTACTTC.

This chain joins TRBV5-4 and TRBJ1-6; D is unresolved. Between the trimmed V and J ends, which lost 2 bases and 9 bases, there was a span of 18 bases. From germline, CDR1 is SGHNT and CDR2 YYREEE (reference sequence). The CDR3 length is 16 residues. The CDR3 DNA is TGTGCCAGCAGCTTACCAGAGGGAGGTTTTAGTTCACCCCTCCACTTT. It encodes CASSLPEGGFSSPLHF. Full variable domain (rest looked up from reference TRBV5-4 and TRBJ1-6): ETGVTQSPTHLIKTRGQQVTLRCSSQSGHNTVSWYQQALGQGPQFIFQYYREEENGRGNFPPRFSGLQFPNYSSELNVNALELDDSALYLCASSLPEGGFSSPLHFGNGTRLTVT.

The genes are TRBV27 and TRBJ2-5, with no clear D. Germline CDR1 MNHEY, CDR2 SMNVEV (reference sequence). This CDR3 spans 13 amino acids. The V end was cut by 6 bases, the J end by 0 bases, with 8 bases between. The DNA for the CDR3 is TGTGCCAGCAGCTCTGGCAACCAAGAGACCCAGTACTTC. This codes for CASSSGNQETQYF.

The V and J genes are TRBV15 and TRBJ1-4; 7 nucleotides align to TRBD1. After removal of 1 base from V and 5 bases from J, the junction contained 1 base not matched to a gene. The CDR3 is made up of 14 amino acids. The V gene's germline CDR1 is LNHNV and CDR2 YYDKDF (reference sequence). The chain's CDR3 is CATSRGDSNEKLFF. The DNA for the CDR3 is TGTGCCACCAGCAGAGGGGACAGCAATGAAAAACTGTTTTTT.

The V and J genes are TRBV19 and TRBJ2-2; 9 bases align to TRBD1. The length of the CDR3 is 15 residues. J was trimmed by 7 bases and V by 8 bases; bases with no gene match: 11. The germline V gene encodes CDR1 LNHDA and CDR2 SQIVND (reference sequence). CDR3 sequence reads: CASSGTGTYHGELFF. Written as DNA, the CDR3 is TGTGCCAGTTCCGGGACAGGGACGTATCACGGGGAGCTGTTTTTT.